The 4 T cell receptor beta chains below were found in one sample sequenced in a study of beta chain features in type 1 diabetes. The study's findings and limits: The study found moderately but significantly shorter TCRB CDR3s in all four CD4+ subsets of Type 1 diabetes patients.

cDNA synthesis used the whole RNA isolate, giving expressed TCRB sequences. Sequenced by immunoSEQ multiplex PCR; TCRdb stores in-frame clones only, minus some. The table shows about 700,000 clones, with 13% occurring only once. For these TCRs, the target antigens are not known. Sequencing input: naive CD4+ T cells from blood. These receptors came from a man between 18 and 29 years old with type 1 diabetes.

The chain combines TRBV30 with TRBJ2-1, with TRBD2 matching 9 bases. The CDR3 has 15 residues. With 3 bases clipped from V and 4 bases from J, the junction kept 7 bases outside the gene matches. Germline CDR1 is GTSNPN and CDR2 is SVGIG (reference sequence). The CDR3 DNA reads as TGTGCCTGGAGCTCCTGGCGGGGGGGTTACAATGAGCAGTTCTTC. Amino acids: CAWSSWRGGYNEQFF.

This clone was picked up a small number of times. V and J are TRBV10-3 and TRBJ2-1; tentatively, D is TRBD1 (5 bases). This CDR3 contains 13 residues. Between the trimmed V and J ends, which lost 7 bases and 10 bases, there was a span of 17 bases. Germline V gives CDR1 ENHRY, CDR2 SYGVKD. DNA for the CDR3: TGTGCCATCACTGAAGATGGGGCCTCCGAGCAGTTCTTC. Its translation is CAITEDGASEQFF.

The gene calls are TRBV12-5 and TRBJ1-6; TRBD1 matches at 7 bases. Germline trimming cut 6 bases from V and 5 bases from J; bases unmatched to any gene: 7. CDR1 and CDR2 (germline): LGHNT, FRNRAP. CDR3 size: 15 residues. Here the CDR3 reads CASGHLDRDNSPLHF. CDR3 bases: TGTGCTAGTGGACACCTCGACAGGGATAATTCACCCCTCCACTTT.

This chain joins TRBV10-2 and TRBJ1-1; TRBD1 aligns across 11 bases. Germline V gene sequence: CDR1 WSHSY, CDR2 SAAADI. V was clipped by 2 bases and J by 0 bases; unmatched bases: 5. The CDR3 extends over 17 amino acids. For the CDR3, the DNA is TGCGCCAGCAGTGAGACCTCGGGACAGGGGGTGAACACTGAAGCTTTCTTT. Amino acids: CASSETSGQGVNTEAFF.